One T cell receptor beta chain is described in this entry. The data are from a study of T cell clones after liver transplantation. Study overall: Liver transplant recipients had immunosuppression withdrawal attempted within 2 years. Subjects received no induction therapy and standard immunosuppression until randomization at 12-24 months post-transplant.

Sequencing was performed with immunoSEQ multiplex PCR; in TCRdb, only in-frame clones are kept and a portion is missing. Here the sample spans around 26,000 clones, over 55% being singletons. This CDR3 region has 14 residues. Between the trimmed V and J ends, which lost 6 bases and 0 bases, there was a span of 10 bases. The germline V gene encodes CDR1 SEHNR and CDR2 FQNEAQ (reference sequence). Thawed unstimulated PBMCs were FACS-sorted by CD3, CD4 and CD8 into two populations. This clonotype originated in a human donor who received a liver transplant. The source material was CD4+ T cells from blood, sampled before liver transplant. This chain connects TRBV7-9 to TRBJ2-3; D is uncertain. CDR3 nucleotides: TGTGCCAGCAGTCCCCTAGGAAGCACAGATACGCAGTATTTT. This gives the protein CASSPLGSTDTQYF.